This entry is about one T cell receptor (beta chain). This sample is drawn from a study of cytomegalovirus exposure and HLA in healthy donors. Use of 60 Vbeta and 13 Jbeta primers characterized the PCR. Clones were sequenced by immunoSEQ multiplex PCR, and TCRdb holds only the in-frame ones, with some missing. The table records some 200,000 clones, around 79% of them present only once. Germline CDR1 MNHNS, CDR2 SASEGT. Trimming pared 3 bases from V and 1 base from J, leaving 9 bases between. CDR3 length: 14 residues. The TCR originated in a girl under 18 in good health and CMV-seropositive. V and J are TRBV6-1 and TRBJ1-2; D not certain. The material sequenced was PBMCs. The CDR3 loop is CASSEWAVNYGYTF. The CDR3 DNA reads TGTGCCAGCAGTGAGTGGGCAGTTAACTATGGCTACACCTTC.